This T cell receptor (beta chain) was captured in a study of identical twins. TCRdb called the 5' RACE reads again in MiXCR, with one record for every CDR3 protein. The sample carries 1.5 million or so distinct CDR3 sequences, roughly a third recorded once. The V end was cut by 1 base, the J end by 13 bases, with 16 bases between. Per germline, CDR1 MNHEY and CDR2 SVGEGT. CDR3 length equals 13 residues. The sample was cord blood. The TCR originated in a newborn girl in good health. The chain has TRBV6-2 or TRBV6-3 and TRBJ2-5; D unclear. The CDR3 spells CASSYLRRTAGYF. As DNA, the CDR3 is TGTGCCAGCAGTTACTTAAGGCGAACCGCAGGGTACTTC.